This TCR beta chain was sequenced in a study of coeliac disease. This clone was seen only a few times. Its cognate antigen is unknown. Overall study results and limits: Unbiased detection of gliadin-specific T cells was judged not feasible with this approach. Most TRB amino acid sequences occurred in only one sample.

Sequencing was performed with immunoSEQ multiplex PCR; in TCRdb, only in-frame clones are kept and a portion is missing. The sample consists of thousands of clones, around 70% of them appearing once. Looked up from germline, CDR1 is SNHLY and CDR2 is FYNNEI. V shed 6 bases and J shed 5 bases, with 8 bases lying between them. The CDR3 length is 13 residues. The sample comprised lamina propria lymphocytes from the gut. The chain employs TRBV2 and TRBJ1-6; no definite D call. The sequence was obtained from a man aged 30-40 years with celiac disease. CDR3 region: CASRGGNNSPLHF. The CDR3 nucleotides are TGTGCCAGCAGGGGAGGGAATAATTCACCCCTCCACTTT.